A single sample gave rise to the 5 T cell receptor beta chains below, sequenced in a study of blood T cell repertoires in COVID-19. Generated by immunoSEQ multiplex PCR, the TCRdb table keeps only in-frame clones and is missing some. The table has under 350,000 clones, about nine tenths seen once. Material for sequencing was peripheral blood. The receptors derive from a man in his fifties or sixties with acute or convalescent COVID-19.

This sequence joins TRBV7-6 and TRBJ2-5; 9 bases are a match to TRBD1. V shed 5 bases and J 2 bases; nucleotides not matched to a gene: 6. The CDR3 is 15 amino acids. The germline gives CDR1 SGHVS, CDR2 FNYEAQ. CDR3 loop: CASSGDRETQETQYF. Written as DNA, the CDR3 is TGTGCCAGCAGCGGGGACAGGGAGACTCAAGAGACCCAGTACTTC. Full variable domain (missing parts from reference TRBV7-6 and TRBJ2-5): GAGVSQSPRYKVTKRGQDVALRCDPISGHVSLYWYRQALGQGPEFLTYFNYEAQQDKSGLPNDRFSAERPEGSISTLTIQRTEQRDSAMYRCASSGDRETQETQYFGPGTRLLVL.

Turning to this clone: Additional DNA sequences in this sample encode the identical CDR3. The chain carries TRBV12-5 and TRBJ1-1, with D tentatively TRBD1 (5 bases). Germline V gene lookup returns CDR1 LGHNT and CDR2 FRNRAP. The CDR3 consists of 12 residues. Trimming removed 6 bases at V and 11 bases at J, with 16 bases between. In DNA, the CDR3 is TGTGCTAGTGGCCATGGGGCGGTGGGTGCTTTCTTT. Amino acids: CASGHGAVGAFF.

The chain has TRBV27 and TRBJ2-1, with 7 bases lining up with TRBD1. V shed 7 bases and J 9 bases; nucleotides not matched to a gene: 15. The germline V gene has CDR1 MNHEY and CDR2 SMNVEV (reference sequence). CDR3 length: 15 amino acids. The CDR3 loop reads CASTQRQGIYGEQFF. CDR3 in DNA: TGTGCCAGCACCCAGCGACAGGGAATCTACGGTGAGCAGTTCTTC.

The chain uses TRBV3-1 (or the pseudogene TRBV3-2) and TRBJ1-1; D ambiguous. Germline V lookup: CDR1 LGHDT, CDR2 YNNKEL (reference sequence). The V end was cut by 4 bases, the J end by 1 base, with 16 bases between. CDR3 length equals 16 residues. DNA for the CDR3: TGTGCCAGCAGCCTGCGGACGGGCGGGAAGAACACTGAAGCTTTCTTT. Its protein is CASSLRTGGKNTEAFF.

This chain connects TRBV5-1 to TRBJ1-4; D unresolved. Between the trimmed V and J ends, which lost 3 bases and 4 bases, there was a span of 13 bases. Germline loops: CDR1 SGHRS, CDR2 YFSETQ. This CDR3 comprises 15 residues. CDR3 loop: CASSSGNTVNEKLFF. CDR3 nucleotide sequence: TGCGCCAGCAGCTCGGGGAACACCGTTAATGAAAAACTGTTTTTT.